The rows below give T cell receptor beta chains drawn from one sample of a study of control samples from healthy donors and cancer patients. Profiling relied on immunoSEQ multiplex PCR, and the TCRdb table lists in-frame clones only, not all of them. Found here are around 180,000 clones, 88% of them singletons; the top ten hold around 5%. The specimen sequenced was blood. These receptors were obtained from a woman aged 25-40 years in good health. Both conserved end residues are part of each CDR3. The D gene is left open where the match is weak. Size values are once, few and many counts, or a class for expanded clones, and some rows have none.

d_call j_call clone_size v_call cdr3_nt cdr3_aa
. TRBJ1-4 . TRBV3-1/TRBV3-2 TGTGCCAGCAGTTTCGGGGGCGTTGGAAATGAAAAACTGTTTTTT CASSFGGVGNEKLFF
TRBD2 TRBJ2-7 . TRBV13 TGTGCCAGCAGCATAGGGACTAGCTCTGTTTCCGAGCAGTACTTC CASSIGTSSVSEQYF
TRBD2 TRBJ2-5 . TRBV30 TGTGCCTGCACCTCCGGGGGGGGCGTAGAGACCCAGTACTTC CACTSGGGVETQYF
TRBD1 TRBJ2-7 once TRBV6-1 TGTGCCAGCAGTGAATATTGGGACAGGCTCCACTACGAGCAGTACTTC CASSEYWDRLHYEQYF
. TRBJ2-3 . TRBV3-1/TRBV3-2 TGTGCCAGCAGCCAAACGCCTAGCACAGATACGCAGTATTTT CASSQTPSTDTQYF
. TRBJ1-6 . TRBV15 TGTGCCACCAGCAGAGACCGCGCCAGCTCCTATAATTCACCCCTCCACTTT CATSRDRASSYNSPLHF
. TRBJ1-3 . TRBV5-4 TGTGCCAGCAGCTTGGTAGGGACTGGAAACACCATATATTTT CASSLVGTGNTIYF
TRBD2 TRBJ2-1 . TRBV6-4 TGTGCCAGCAGTGGGACTAGCGGGAGCAATGAGCAGTTCTTC CASSGTSGSNEQFF
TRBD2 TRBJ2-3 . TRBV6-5 TGTGCCAGCAGCCGGGGACTAGGCGGAGATACGCAGTATTTT CASSRGLGGDTQYF
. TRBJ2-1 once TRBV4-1 TGCGCCAGCAGCCAACAGGGACTCGACGTCTACGATGAGCAGTTCTTC CASSQQGLDVYDEQFF
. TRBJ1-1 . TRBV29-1 TGCAGCGTTGATGGGAGTTTGAACACTGAAGCTTTCTTT CSVDGSLNTEAFF
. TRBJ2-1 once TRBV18 TGTGCCAGCTCACCGGACGTATACAATGAGCAGTTCTTC CASSPDVYNEQFF
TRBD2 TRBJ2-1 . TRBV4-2 TGTGCCAGCAGCCAAGGCCTAGCGGGAGCTGAGCAGTTCTTC CASSQGLAGAEQFF
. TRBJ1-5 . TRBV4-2 TGTGCCAGCAGCCAAGATTTGATTGGGGGCGTAGGCAATCAGCCCCAGCATTTT CASSQDLIGGVGNQPQHF
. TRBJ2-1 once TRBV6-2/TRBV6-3 TGTGCCAGCAGTTCAGCCAATGAGCAGTTCTTC CASSSANEQFF
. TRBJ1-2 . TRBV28 TGTGCCAGCAGACTTCCAATACCACTGGGCGGCTACACCTTC CASRLPIPLGGYTF
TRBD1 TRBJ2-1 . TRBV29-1 TGCAGCGTTCCCGCCGGGACAGTAATCGATGAGCAGTTCTTC CSVPAGTVIDEQFF
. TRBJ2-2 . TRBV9 TGTGCCAGCAGCGTAGGAGCTCCCAGGGGGGAGCTGTTTTTT CASSVGAPRGELFF
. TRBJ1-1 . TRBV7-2 TGTGCCAGCAGCTTGGCCGGGTTAAGCGCTTTCTTT CASSLAGLSAFF
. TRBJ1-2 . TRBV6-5 TGTGCCAGCAGTTACTCCGGACAGTCGGGGAGGAATGGCTACACCTTC CASSYSGQSGRNGYTF
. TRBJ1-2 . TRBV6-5 TGTGCCAGCAGGAGAACGACGGGGAACTATGGCTACACCTTC CASRRTTGNYGYTF
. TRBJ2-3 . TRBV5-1 TGCGCCAGCAGCTTATGGCTAGAAAGCACAGATACGCAGTATTTT CASSLWLESTDTQYF
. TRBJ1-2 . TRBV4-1 TGCGCCAGCAGCCAAGATCCAGGGGAGGCGGGCGGCTACACCTTC CASSQDPGEAGGYTF
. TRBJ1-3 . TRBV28 TGTGCCAGCAGTCAAGCAGGGACCTTCGACCTCGGAAACACCATATATTTT CASSQAGTFDLGNTIYF
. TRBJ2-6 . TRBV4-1 TGCGCCAGCAGCCAAGATACGGGGGTCGGGGCCAACGTCCTGACTTTC CASSQDTGVGANVLTF
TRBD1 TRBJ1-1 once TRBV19 TGTGCCAGTAGTAGGACAGGGGGAAACACTGAAGCTTTCTTT CASSRTGGNTEAFF
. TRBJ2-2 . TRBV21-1 TGTGCCAGCAGCAAAGCTACCGGGGAGCTGTTTTTT CASSKATGELFF
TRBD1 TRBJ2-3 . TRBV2 TGTGCCAGCTCCTCGACAGGGGGCGTGGGTTGGACGCAGTATTTT CASSSTGGVGWTQYF
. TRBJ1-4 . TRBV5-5 TGTGCCAGCAGGGGCCGGGCCCTACCCAAGGAAAAACTGTTTTTT CASRGRALPKEKLFF
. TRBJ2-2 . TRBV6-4 TGTGCCAGCAGTGACTCAGAGGGGGGCGACGGTTCCGGGGAGCTGTTTTTT CASSDSEGGDGSGELFF
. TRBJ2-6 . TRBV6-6 TGTGCCAGCGGGACGTTCGGCTCTGGGGCCAACGTCCTGACTTTC CASGTFGSGANVLTF
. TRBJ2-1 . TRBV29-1 TGCAGCGTTAATTCGGGTCGGAAGGGTTTATTCCTCTCCTACAATGAGCAGTTCTTC CSVNSGRKGLFLSYNEQFF
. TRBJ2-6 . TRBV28 TGTGCCAGCAAACTTACAGGGCCCGGGGCCAACGTCCTGACTTTC CASKLTGPGANVLTF
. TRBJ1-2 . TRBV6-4 TGTGCCAGCCGGAGTACTAACTATGGCTACACCTTC CASRSTNYGYTF
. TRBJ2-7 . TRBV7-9 TGTGCCAGCAGCTTAAAGATTTACGAGCAGTACTTC CASSLKIYEQYF
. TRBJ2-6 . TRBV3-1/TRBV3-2 TGTGCCAGCAGCCATGCCGTCGGGGCCAACGTCCTGACTTTC CASSHAVGANVLTF
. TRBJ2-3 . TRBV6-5 TGTGCCAGCAGTTACGGGGGACGCACAGATACGCAGTATTTT CASSYGGRTDTQYF
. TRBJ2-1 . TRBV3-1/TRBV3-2 TGTGCCAGCAGCCAAGACGGGGGGCTGGACGAGCAGTTCTTC CASSQDGGLDEQFF
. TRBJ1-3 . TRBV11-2 TGTGCCAGCACGGGGGGATACTCTGGAAACACCATATATTTT CASTGGYSGNTIYF
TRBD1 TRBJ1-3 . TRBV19 TGTGCCAGTACCCCCCGGGACAGCCGAAACACCATATATTTT CASTPRDSRNTIYF
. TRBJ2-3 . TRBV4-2 TGTGCCAGCAGCCAAGTGGGGACAGATACGCAGTATTTT CASSQVGTDTQYF
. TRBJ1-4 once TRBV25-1 TGTGCCAGCAGTGCTGGCTTTTCTAATGAAAAACTGTTTTTT CASSAGFSNEKLFF
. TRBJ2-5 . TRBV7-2 TGTGCCAGCAGCTTAGTGGCGGGGAGGGAGACCCAGTACTTC CASSLVAGRETQYF
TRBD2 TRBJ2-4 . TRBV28 TGTGCCAGCACCAGGTCCACGGGGGGAGAGGCCAAAAACATTCAGTACTTC CASTRSTGGEAKNIQYF
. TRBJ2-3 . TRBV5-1 TGCGCCAGCAGCTTGATGCGGGCGGGGCCAACAGATACGCAGTATTTT CASSLMRAGPTDTQYF
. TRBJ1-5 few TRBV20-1 TGCAGTGCTAATGACGGGGCTCAGCCCCAGCATTTT CSANDGAQPQHF
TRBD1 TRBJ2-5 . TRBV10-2 TGCGCCAGCAGTGAGTCCGGCAGGGGGCCTAAAGAGACCCAGTACTTC CASSESGRGPKETQYF
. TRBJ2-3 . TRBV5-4 TGTGCCAGCAGCTTGGGGGTTAGCGGTGGAGATACGCAGTATTTT CASSLGVSGGDTQYF